Here is one T cell receptor (beta chain) with its context. An assay was performed, and its level was deep. Using immunoSEQ multiplex PCR, the repertoire was profiled, and TCRdb retains in-frame clones only, with some absent. The data show roughly 2,000,000 clones, around 93% seen once. The entry originates in a study of shared clonotypes between healthy human individuals. Across the whole study: Per donor, CD8 memory used one plate, CD8 naive used two, CD4 memory used three and CD4 naive used three.

The V gene's germline CDR1 is MDHEN and CDR2 SYDVKM. Between the trimmed V and J ends, which lost 2 bases and 8 bases, there was a span of 12 bases. CDR3 length: 14 amino acids. Naive CD8 cells were CD45RO-negative, positively selected for CCR7, excluding terminally differentiated effector memory CD45RA+ cells. The sequenced sample was naive CD8+ T cells from PBMCs. The chain has TRBV28 and TRBJ1-4; D call uncertain. The source of this sequence is a man aged 18-30 years in good health. Some clones in this sample may be carry-over from other donors' samples. Here the CDR3 DNA reads TGTGCCAGCAGTTTAGAGGGAAAGGGCGAAAAACTGTTTTTT. This encodes CASSLEGKGEKLFF.